One and the same sample provided the 12 T cell receptor beta chains below, sequenced in a study of early T cells in non-severe SARS-CoV-2 infection. MiXCR, applied by TCRdb to the 5' RACE reads, yields one record per CDR3 protein. The sample lists more than 25,000 distinct CDR3 sequences; 3.5% to 5.5% were seen once. The material sequenced was whole blood, taken at baseline. The receptors come from an adult who was a healthcare worker with PCR-confirmed SARS-CoV-2 infection or an uninfected control (not recorded which).

Only a few counts were recorded for this clonotype. The genes are TRBV2 and TRBJ2-1; D remains ambiguous. Germline V CDR1 and CDR2: SNHLY, FYNNEI. The CDR3 length is 11 residues. V gave up 4 bases and J gave up 10 bases, with 8 bases separating them. The DNA of the CDR3 is TGTGCCAGCAGTGGATTCCGCGAGCAGTTCTTC. Protein: CASSGFREQFF.

This clonotype was found many times. The chain has TRBV4-2 and TRBJ1-2; the match to TRBD1 covers 9 bases. V was pared by 0 bases and J by 4 bases, with 6 bases of the junction left unmatched. Germline V gene data show CDR1 as LGHNA and CDR2 as YNFKEQ. There are 16 residues in the CDR3. CDR3 coding DNA: TGTGCCAGCAGCCAAGATACAGGGGGCGCCAGCTATGGCTACACCTTC. Translation: CASSQDTGGASYGYTF.

This clonotype appeared many times. This chain joins TRBV10-3 and TRBJ2-2, with 8 nucleotides matching TRBD1. Germline V gene data show CDR1 as ENHRY and CDR2 as SYGVKD. The V segment lost 11 bases and the J segment 4 bases; nucleotides outside the gene matches: 9. This CDR3 is built from 14 residues. The CDR3 DNA reads TGTGCCGGGACTTCAGGGGGCGGCACCGGGGAGCTGTTTTTT. It translates to CAGTSGGGTGELFF.

This clonotype was seen many times. The rearrangement links TRBV7-9 to TRBJ1-5; D unclear. Deletions cut 4 bases from V and 0 bases from J, with 13 bases between. The V gene's germline CDR1 is SEHNR and CDR2 FQNEAQ (reference sequence). The CDR3 loop spans 16 amino acids. As DNA, the CDR3 is TGTGCCAGCAGCTCGTCCCGTGGGGTTAGCAATCAGCCCCAGCATTTT. It encodes CASSSSRGVSNQPQHF.

Here the CDR3 reads CASSQDATGGSPLHF. In DNA, the CDR3 is TGTGCCAGCAGCCAAGATGCCACCGGCGGTTCACCCCTCCACTTT. The chain recombines TRBV4-2 with TRBJ1-6; no clear D gene. Trimming removed 0 bases from V and 9 bases from J, with 12 bases in between. CDR1 LGHNA and CDR2 YNFKEQ come from the germline V gene. The CDR3 length is 15 residues.

This clonotype was detected many times. The chain uses TRBV11-2 and TRBJ1-4, with 7 bases identical to TRBD1. The CDR3 sequence is 14 residues long. Germline CDR1 and CDR2: SGHAT and FQNNGV. Trimming took 3 bases from V and 8 from J; bases not matched to a gene: 6. CDR3 sequence: CASSFQQGSEKLFF. The DNA of the CDR3 is TGTGCCAGCAGCTTTCAACAGGGGTCCGAAAAACTGTTTTTT.

This clonotype was detected only a few times. The rearrangement joins TRBV7-2 to TRBJ1-6; D may be TRBD1 (6 bases). Germline V CDR1 and CDR2: SGHTA, FQGNSA. The CDR3 is made up of 14 amino acids. With 5 bases removed from V and 7 bases from J, the gap between germline ends came to 12 bases. The CDR3 nucleotides read TGTGCCAGCAGCCCTAACAGGGTAAATTCACCCCTCCACTTT. Translated, it gives CASSPNRVNSPLHF.

This clonotype was seen many times. A junction boundary mismatches the germline segment, possibly from a read error. The chain combines TRBV7-7 with TRBJ2-1, with 8 bases that match TRBD2. The CDR3 consists of 16 residues. The germline CDR1 and CDR2 sequences are SSHAT and FNYEAQ (reference sequence). CDR3 sequence reads: CASSLGASGGYNEQFF. CDR3 DNA sequence: TGTGCTAGCAGCTTAGGTGCATCGGGAGGGTACAATGAGCAGTTCTTC.

There are many counts of this clonotype. This chain uses TRBV5-1 with TRBJ2-1; 9 bases align to TRBD2. This CDR3 has 19 amino acids. Germline CDR1 and CDR2: SGHRS and YFSETQ. J was trimmed by 0 bases and V by 4 bases; bases with no gene match: 14. CDR3 in DNA: TGCGCCAGCAGCCGGCCCGTGGCGGGAGGGGTGAGCTCCTACAATGAGCAGTTCTTC. As protein: CASSRPVAGGVSSYNEQFF. The variable domain in full, completed from reference TRBV5-1 and TRBJ2-1, reads KAGVTQTPRYLIKTRGQQVTLSCSPISGHRSVSWYQQTPGQGLQFLFEYFSETQRNKGNFPGRFSGRQFSNSRSEMNVSTLELGDSALYLCASSRPVAGGVSSYNEQFFGPGTRLTVL.

This clonotype was seen only a few times. This chain links TRBV9 with TRBJ2-3; no clear D. The germline CDR1 and CDR2 sequences are SGDLS and YYNGEE. Between the trimmed V and J ends, which lost 4 bases and 0 bases, there was a span of 15 bases. There are 16 residues in the CDR3. The CDR3 DNA reads as TGTGCCAGCAGCTCCCAGCCGGGCCGCAGCACAGATACGCAGTATTTT. Its translation: CASSSQPGRSTDTQYF.

This clonotype was picked up a small number of times. CDR3 DNA: TGTGCCAGCAGCCTGACAGGGGGCGGGTGGAATGGGGCCAACGTCCTGACTTTC. It translates to CASSLTGGGWNGANVLTF. The chain uses TRBV7-8 and TRBJ2-6; 10 bases map to TRBD1. Germline V CDR1 and CDR2: SGHVS, FQNEAQ. The trim removed 5 bases at V and 3 bases at J, leaving 10 bases unmatched. This CDR3 has 18 residues.

This clonotype was found many times. The V and J genes are TRBV20-1 and TRBJ2-1, with TRBD1 as a possible D gene (5 bases). This CDR3 is 14 amino acids long. Germline CDR1 reads DFQATT; CDR2 reads SNEGSKA (reference sequence). The V end lost 1 base, the J end lost 3 bases, and 10 bases lay between the germline ends. Here the CDR3 reads CSARALTDYNEQFF. The DNA for the CDR3 is TGCAGTGCTAGAGCGCTGACAGACTACAATGAGCAGTTCTTC.